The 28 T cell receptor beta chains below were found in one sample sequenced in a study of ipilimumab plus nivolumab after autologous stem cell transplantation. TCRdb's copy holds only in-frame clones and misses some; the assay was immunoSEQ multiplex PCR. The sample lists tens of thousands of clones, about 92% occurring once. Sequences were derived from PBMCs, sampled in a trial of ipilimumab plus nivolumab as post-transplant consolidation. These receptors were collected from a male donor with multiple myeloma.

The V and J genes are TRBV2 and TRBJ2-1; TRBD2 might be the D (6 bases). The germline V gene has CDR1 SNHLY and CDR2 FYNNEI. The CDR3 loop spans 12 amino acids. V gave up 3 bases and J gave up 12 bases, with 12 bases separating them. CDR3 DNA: TGTGCCAGCAGTGATCCCCCCGGGGGGCAGTTCTTC. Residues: CASSDPPGGQFF.

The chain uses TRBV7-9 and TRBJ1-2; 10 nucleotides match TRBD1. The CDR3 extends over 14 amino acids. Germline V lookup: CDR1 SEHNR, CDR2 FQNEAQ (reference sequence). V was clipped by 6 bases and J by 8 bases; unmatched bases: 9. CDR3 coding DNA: TGTGCCAGCAGGTCCAATGGGACAGGGGAGGGCTACACCTTC. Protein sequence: CASRSNGTGEGYTF.

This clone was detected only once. The CDR3 DNA reads as TGTGCCAGCAGGCTCTCCAGGTCTCCTAATGAAAAACTGTTTTTT. This gives the protein CASRLSRSPNEKLFF. This sequence joins TRBV28 and TRBJ1-4, with D hard to call. The CDR3 length is 15 residues. Trimming cost V 6 bases and J 3 bases, with 14 bases left between them. The germline CDR1 and CDR2 sequences are MDHEN and SYDVKM.

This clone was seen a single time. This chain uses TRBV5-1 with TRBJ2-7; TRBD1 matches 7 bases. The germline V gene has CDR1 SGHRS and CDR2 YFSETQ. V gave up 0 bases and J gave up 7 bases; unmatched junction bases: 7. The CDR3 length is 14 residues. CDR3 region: CASSLDRGSGEQYF. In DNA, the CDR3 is TGCGCCAGCAGCTTGGACAGGGGTTCGGGTGAGCAGTACTTC.

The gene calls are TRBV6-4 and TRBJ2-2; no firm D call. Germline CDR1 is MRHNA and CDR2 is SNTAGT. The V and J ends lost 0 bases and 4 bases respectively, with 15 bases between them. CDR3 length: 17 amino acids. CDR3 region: CASSDSSAESLTGELFF. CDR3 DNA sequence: TGTGCCAGCAGTGACTCTTCGGCGGAGTCACTCACCGGGGAGCTGTTTTTT.

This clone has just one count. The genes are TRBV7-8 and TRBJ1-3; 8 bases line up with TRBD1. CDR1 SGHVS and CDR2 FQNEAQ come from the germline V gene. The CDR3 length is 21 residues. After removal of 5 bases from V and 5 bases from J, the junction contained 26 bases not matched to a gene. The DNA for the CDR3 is TGTGCCAGCAGCAGAACACCCCGGGACAGGCAGAGGTTGGAGCTTCGAAACACCATATATTTT. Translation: CASSRTPRDRQRLELRNTIYF. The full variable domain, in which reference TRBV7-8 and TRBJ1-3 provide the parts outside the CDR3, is GAGVSQSPRYKVAKRGQDVALRCDPISGHVSLFWYQQALGQGPEFLTYFQNEAQLDKSGLPSDRFFAERPEGSVSTLKIQRTQQEDSAVYLCASSRTPRDRQRLELRNTIYFGEGSWLTVV.

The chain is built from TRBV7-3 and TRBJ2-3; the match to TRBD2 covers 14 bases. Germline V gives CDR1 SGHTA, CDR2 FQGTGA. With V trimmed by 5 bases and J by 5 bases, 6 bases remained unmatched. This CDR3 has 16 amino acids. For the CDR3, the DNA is TGTGCCAGCAGCCGACCCGGGACTAGCGGGAGAGATACGCAGTATTTT. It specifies CASSRPGTSGRDTQYF.

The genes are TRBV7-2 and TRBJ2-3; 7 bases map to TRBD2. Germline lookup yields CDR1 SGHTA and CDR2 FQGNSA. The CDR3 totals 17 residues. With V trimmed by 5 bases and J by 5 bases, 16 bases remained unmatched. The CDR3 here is CASSPQPGLGTGDTQYF. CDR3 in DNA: TGTGCCAGCAGCCCGCAACCCGGACTAGGTACGGGAGATACGCAGTATTTT.

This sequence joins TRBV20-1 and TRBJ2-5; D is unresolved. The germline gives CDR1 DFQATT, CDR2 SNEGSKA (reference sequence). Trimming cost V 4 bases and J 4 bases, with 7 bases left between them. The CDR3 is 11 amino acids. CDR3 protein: CSANLRETQYF. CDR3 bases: TGCAGTGCTAATCTTCGAGAGACCCAGTACTTC.

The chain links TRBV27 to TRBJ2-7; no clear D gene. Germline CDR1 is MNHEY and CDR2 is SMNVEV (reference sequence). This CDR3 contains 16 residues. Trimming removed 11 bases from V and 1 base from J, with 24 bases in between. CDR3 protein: CALRENRRYWSYEQYF. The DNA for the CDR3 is TGTGCCCTCAGAGAAAACCGCCGGTACTGGTCCTACGAGCAGTACTTC.

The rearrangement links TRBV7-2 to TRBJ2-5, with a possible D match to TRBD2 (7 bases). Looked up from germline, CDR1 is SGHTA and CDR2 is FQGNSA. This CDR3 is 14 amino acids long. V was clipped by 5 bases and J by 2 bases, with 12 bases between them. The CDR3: CASSPAGAQETQYF. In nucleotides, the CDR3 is TGTGCCAGCAGCCCCGCGGGGGCGCAAGAGACCCAGTACTTC.

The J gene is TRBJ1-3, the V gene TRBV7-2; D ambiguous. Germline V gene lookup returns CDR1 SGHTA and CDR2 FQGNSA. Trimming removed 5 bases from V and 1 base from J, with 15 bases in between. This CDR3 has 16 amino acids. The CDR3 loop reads CASSKGGLYSGNTIYF. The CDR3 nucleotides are TGTGCCAGCAGCAAAGGCGGGCTTTATTCTGGAAACACCATATATTTT.

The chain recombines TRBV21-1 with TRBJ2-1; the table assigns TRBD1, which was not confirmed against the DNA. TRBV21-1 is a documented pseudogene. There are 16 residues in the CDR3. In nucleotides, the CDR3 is TGTGCCAGCAGCCTAGGGGTAGGCTTGGGCCATAATGAGCAGTTCTTC. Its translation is CASSLGVGLGHNEQFF.

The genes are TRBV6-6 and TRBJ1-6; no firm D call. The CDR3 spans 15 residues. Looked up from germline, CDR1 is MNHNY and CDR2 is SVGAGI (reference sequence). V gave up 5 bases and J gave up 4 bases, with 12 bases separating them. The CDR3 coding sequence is TGTGCCAGCAGTGCCCGGGAGGGTTATAATTCACCCCTCCACTTT. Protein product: CASSAREGYNSPLHF.

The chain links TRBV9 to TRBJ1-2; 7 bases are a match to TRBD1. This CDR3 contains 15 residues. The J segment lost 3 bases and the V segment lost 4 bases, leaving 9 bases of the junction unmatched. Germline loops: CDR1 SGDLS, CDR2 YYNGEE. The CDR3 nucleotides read TGTGCCAGCAGCCCCTCTAGACAGGGCCACTATGGCTACACCTTC. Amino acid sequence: CASSPSRQGHYGYTF. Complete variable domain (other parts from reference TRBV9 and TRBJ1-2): DSGVTQTPKHLITATGQRVTLRCSPRSGDLSVYWYQQSLDQGLQFLIQYYNGEERAKGNILERFSAQQFPDLHSELNLSSLELGDSALYFCASSPSRQGHYGYTFGSGTRLTVV.

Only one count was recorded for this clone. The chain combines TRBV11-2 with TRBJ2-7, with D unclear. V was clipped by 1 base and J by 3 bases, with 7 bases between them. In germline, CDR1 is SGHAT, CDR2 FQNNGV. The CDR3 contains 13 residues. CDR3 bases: TGTGCCAGCAGCTTAGGGCCCTACTACGAGCAGTACTTC. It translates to CASSLGPYYEQYF.

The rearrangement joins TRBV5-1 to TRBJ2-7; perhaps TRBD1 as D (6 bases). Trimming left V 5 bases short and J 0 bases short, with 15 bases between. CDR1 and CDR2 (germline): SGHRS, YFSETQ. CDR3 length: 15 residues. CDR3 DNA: TGCGCCAGCAGTCGAGGACAGAGTAGCTCCTACGAGCAGTACTTC. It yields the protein CASSRGQSSSYEQYF.

CDR3 protein: CSVEEGLQNTEAFF. The CDR3 DNA reads TGCAGCGTTGAAGAAGGGCTACAGAACACTGAAGCTTTCTTT. V and J are TRBV29-1 and TRBJ1-1; D gene uncertain. The V gene lost 0 bases and the J gene lost 1 base, with 9 bases spanning the gap. CDR3 length: 14 residues. From germline, CDR1 is SQVTM and CDR2 ANQGSEA.

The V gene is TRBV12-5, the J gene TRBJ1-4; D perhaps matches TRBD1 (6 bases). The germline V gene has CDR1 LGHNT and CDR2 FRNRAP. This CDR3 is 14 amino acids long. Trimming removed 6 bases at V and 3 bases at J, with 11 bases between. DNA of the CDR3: TGTGCTAGTGGGTGGGGGGCGGCTAATGAAAAACTGTTTTTT. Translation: CASGWGAANEKLFF. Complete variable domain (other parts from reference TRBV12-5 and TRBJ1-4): DARVTQTPRHKVTEMGQEVTMRCQPILGHNTVFWYRQTMMQGLELLAYFRNRAPLDDSGMPKDRFSAEMPDATLATLKIQPSEPRDSAVYFCASGWGAANEKLFFGSGTQLSVL.

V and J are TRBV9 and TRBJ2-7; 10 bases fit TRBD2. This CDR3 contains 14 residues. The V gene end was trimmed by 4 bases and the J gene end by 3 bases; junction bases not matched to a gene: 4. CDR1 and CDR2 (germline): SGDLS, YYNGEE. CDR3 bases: TGTGCCAGCAGCCACGGGACTAGCGACTACGAGCAGTACTTC. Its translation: CASSHGTSDYEQYF. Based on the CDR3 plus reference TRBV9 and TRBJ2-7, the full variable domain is DSGVTQTPKHLITATGQRVTLRCSPRSGDLSVYWYQQSLDQGLQFLIQYYNGEERAKGNILERFSAQQFPDLHSELNLSSLELGDSALYFCASSHGTSDYEQYFGPGTRLTVT.

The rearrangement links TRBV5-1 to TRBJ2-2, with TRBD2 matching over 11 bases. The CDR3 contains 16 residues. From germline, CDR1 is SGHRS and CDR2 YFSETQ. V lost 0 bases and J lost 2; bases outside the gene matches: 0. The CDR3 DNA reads TGCGCCAGCAGCTTGGGACTAGCGGGAAACACCGGGGAGCTGTTTTTT. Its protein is CASSLGLAGNTGELFF.

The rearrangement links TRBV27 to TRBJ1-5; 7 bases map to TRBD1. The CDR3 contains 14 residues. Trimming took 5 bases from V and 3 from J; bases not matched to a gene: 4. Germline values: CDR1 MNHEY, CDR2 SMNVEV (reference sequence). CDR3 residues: CASSLGTVNQPQHF. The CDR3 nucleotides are TGTGCCAGCAGTCTGGGGACAGTCAATCAGCCCCAGCATTTT.

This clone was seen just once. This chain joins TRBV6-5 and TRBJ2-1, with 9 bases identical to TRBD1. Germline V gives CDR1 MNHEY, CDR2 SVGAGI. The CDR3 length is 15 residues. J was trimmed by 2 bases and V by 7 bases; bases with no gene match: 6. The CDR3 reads CASKLDRGAYNEQFF. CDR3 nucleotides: TGTGCCAGCAAGCTGGACAGGGGCGCCTACAATGAGCAGTTCTTC.

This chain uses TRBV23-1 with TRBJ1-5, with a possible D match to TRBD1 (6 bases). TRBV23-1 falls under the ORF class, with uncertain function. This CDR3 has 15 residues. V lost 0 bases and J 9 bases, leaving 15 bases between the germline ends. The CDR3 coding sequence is TGCGCCAGCAGTCAATCTCGGGGGCCAAATAGGCCCCAGCATTTT. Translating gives CASSQSRGPNRPQHF.

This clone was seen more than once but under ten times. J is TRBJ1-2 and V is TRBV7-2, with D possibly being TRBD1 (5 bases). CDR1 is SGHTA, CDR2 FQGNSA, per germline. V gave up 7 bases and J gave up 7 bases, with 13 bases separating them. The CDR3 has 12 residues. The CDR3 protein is CASTLMGVGYTF. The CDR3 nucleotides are TGTGCCAGCACCCTCATGGGGGTTGGCTACACCTTC. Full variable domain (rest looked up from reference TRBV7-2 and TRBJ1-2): GAGVSQSPSNKVTEKGKDVELRCDPISGHTALYWYRQSLGQGLEFLIYFQGNSAPDKSGLPSDRFSAERTGGSVSTLTIQRTQQEDSAVYLCASTLMGVGYTFGSGTRLTVV.

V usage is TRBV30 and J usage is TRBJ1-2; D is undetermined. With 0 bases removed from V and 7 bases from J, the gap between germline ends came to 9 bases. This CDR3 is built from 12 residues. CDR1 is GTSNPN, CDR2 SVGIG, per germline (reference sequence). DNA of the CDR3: TGTGCCTGGAGTGTAGGTCCCAGTGGCTACACCTTC. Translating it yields CAWSVGPSGYTF.

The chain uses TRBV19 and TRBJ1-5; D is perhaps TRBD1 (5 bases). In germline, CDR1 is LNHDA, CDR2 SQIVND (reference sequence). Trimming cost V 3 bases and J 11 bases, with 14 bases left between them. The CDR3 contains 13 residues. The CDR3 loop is CASSIGPLGAQHF. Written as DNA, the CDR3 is TGTGCCAGTAGTATCGGGCCCTTGGGGGCCCAGCATTTT.

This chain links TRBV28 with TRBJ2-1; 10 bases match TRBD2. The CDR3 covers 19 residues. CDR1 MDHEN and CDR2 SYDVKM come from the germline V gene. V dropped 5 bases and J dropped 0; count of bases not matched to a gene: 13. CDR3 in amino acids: CASSPTFSGGPSSYNEQFF. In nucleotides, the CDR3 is TGTGCCAGCAGTCCAACCTTTAGCGGGGGGCCCAGCTCCTACAATGAGCAGTTCTTC. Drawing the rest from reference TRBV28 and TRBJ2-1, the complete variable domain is DVKVTQSSRYLVKRTGEKVFLECVQDMDHENMFWYRQDPGLGLRLIYFSYDVKMKEKGDIPEGYSVSREKKERFSLILESASTNQTSMYLCASSPTFSGGPSSYNEQFFGPGTRLTVL.